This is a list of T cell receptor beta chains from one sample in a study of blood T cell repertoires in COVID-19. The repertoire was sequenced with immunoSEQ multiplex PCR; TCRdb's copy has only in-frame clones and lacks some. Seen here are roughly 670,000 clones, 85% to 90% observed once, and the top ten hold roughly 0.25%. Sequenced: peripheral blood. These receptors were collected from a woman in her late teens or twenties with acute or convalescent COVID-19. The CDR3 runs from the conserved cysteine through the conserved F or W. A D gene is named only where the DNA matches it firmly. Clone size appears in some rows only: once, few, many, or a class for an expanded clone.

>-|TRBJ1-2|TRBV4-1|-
TGCGCCAGCAGCCAAGATACAGCTAACTATGGCTACACCTTC
CASSQDTANYGYTF
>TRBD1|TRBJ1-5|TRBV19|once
TGTGCCAGTCTACCTAGCCGGGACAGAGGGGATCAGCCCCAGCATTTT
CASLPSRDRGDQPQHF
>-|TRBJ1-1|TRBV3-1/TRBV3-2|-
TGTGCCAGCACCGCTCCCGGGACTGAAGCTTTCTTT
CASTAPGTEAFF
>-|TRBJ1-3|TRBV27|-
TGTGCCAGCAGTTTATCAGCGGTCCGTGGAAACACCATATATTTT
CASSLSAVRGNTIYF
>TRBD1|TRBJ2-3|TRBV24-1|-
TGTGCCACCAGTGATCTCCGGGACAGGGGACATACGCAGTATTTT
CATSDLRDRGHTQYF
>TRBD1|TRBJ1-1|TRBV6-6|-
TGTGCCAGCAGCCCCCTGACAGGGGTGAACACTGAAGCTTTCTTT
CASSPLTGVNTEAFF
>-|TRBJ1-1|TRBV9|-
TGTGCCAGCAGCGTAGGTCCAGGGCTGAGCACTGAAGCTTTCTTT
CASSVGPGLSTEAFF
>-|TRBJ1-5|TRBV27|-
TGTGCCAGCAGTTTAGGTATGGAGAATCAGCCCCAGCATTTT
CASSLGMENQPQHF
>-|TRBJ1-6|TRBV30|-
TGTGCCTGGGGGAAGAGGACTCTTGAAAATTCACCCCTCCACTTT
CAWGKRTLENSPLHF
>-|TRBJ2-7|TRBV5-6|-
TGTGCCAGCAGCTTGGCTCCTAACAGGGATTTCTACGAGCAGTACTTC
CASSLAPNRDFYEQYF
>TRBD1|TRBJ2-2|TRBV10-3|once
TGTGCCATCAGTGAGGGACAGGGGGCAGGGACCGGGGAGCTGTTTTTT
CAISEGQGAGTGELFF
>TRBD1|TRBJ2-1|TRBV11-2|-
TGTGCCAGCAGCCCAGGGACAGGGCGCGCTGGATTTGAGCAGTTCTTC
CASSPGTGRAGFEQFF
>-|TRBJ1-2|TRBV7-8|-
TGTGCCAGCAGCTTAGCGGGCGGGAGCTATGGCTACACCTTC
CASSLAGGSYGYTF
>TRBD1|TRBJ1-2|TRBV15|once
TGTGCCACCAGCAGAGACCGGACAGGGGTAGACTATGGCTACACCTTC
CATSRDRTGVDYGYTF
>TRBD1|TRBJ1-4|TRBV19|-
TGTGCCAGTAGTCTGGGACAGTTTAATGAAAAACTGTTTTTT
CASSLGQFNEKLFF
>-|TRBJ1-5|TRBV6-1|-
TGTGCCAGCAGTGAGTGGCATAGGGCAGGGTGGAGGCATTTT
CASSEWHRAGWRHF
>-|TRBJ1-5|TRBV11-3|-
TGTGCCAGCAGCTTGGACACTAATCAGCCCCAGCATTTT
CASSLDTNQPQHF
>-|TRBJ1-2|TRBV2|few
TGTGCCAGCAGTGAATTCAGGACTGTGCTCACCTTC
CASSEFRTVLTF
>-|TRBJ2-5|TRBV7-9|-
TGTGCCAGCAGCCCCGGGTTCCCAGGGGTGGAGACCCAGTACTTC
CASSPGFPGVETQYF
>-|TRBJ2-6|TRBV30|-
TGTGCCTGGAGTGTACCGGGGACAACTGGGGCCAACGTCCTGACTTTC
CAWSVPGTTGANVLTF
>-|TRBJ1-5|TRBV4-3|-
TGCGCCAGCAGCACCGGGACTAGGGGCAATCAGCCCCAGCATTTT
CASSTGTRGNQPQHF
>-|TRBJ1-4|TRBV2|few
TGTGCCAGCAGACCGGTAGGAGGTAATGAAAAACTGTTTTTT
CASRPVGGNEKLFF
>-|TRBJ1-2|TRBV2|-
TGTGCCAGCAGGCGACAGGCTCCTACTACTAACTATGGCTACACCTTC
CASRRQAPTTNYGYTF
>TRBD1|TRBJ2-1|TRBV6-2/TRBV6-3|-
TGTGCCAGCAGTTACCAGGGACAGGGGGTTTACAATGAGCAGTTCTTC
CASSYQGQGVYNEQFF
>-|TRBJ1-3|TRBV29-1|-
TGCAGCGTTGGTACTGGAAACACCATATATTTT
CSVGTGNTIYF
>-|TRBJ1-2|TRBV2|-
TGTGCCAGCACGATCGGGGGGCAGCGGATAGGCTACACCTTC
CASTIGGQRIGYTF
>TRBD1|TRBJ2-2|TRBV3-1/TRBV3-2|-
TGTGCCAGCAGTGGGACAGTGAACACCGGGGAGCTGTTTTTT
CASSGTVNTGELFF
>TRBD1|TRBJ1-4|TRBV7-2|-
TGTGCCAGCAGGGAGGACAGGCTCGATGAAAAACTGTTTTTT
CASREDRLDEKLFF
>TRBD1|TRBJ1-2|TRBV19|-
TGTGCCAGTAGCTCCGGGACAGGGACCCTAGCTAACTATGGCTACACCTTC
CASSSGTGTLANYGYTF
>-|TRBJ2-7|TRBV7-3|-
TGTGCCAGCAGCTTAACCAGGTCCTACGAGCAGTACTTC
CASSLTRSYEQYF
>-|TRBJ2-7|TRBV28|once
TGTGCCAGCAGTAATTCCGGACAAGTCTACGAGCAGTACTTC
CASSNSGQVYEQYF
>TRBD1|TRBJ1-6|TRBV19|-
TGTGCCAGTAGTATAGACGGGACAGCCAATTCACCCCTCCACTTT
CASSIDGTANSPLHF
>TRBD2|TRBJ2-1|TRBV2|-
TGTGCCAGCAGCGGCCTGGGGGAGGGTAGCGATGAGCAGTTCTTC
CASSGLGEGSDEQFF
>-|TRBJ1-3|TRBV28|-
TGTGCCAGCAGTTCCCCTCTGACACCGACGGGAAACACCATATATTTT
CASSSPLTPTGNTIYF
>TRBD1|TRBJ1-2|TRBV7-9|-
TGTGCCAGCAGCTGGGGACAGGGTGATTATGGCTACACCTTC
CASSWGQGDYGYTF
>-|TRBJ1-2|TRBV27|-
TGTGCCAGCAGTTTCCCAGTCTATGGCTACACCTTC
CASSFPVYGYTF
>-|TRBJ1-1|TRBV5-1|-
TGCGCCAGCAGCCTTGTGGCCTCGAACACTGAAGCTTTCTTT
CASSLVASNTEAFF
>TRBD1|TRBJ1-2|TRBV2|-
TGTGCCAGCAAGGACAGGGAACCCCAGGGCTACACCTTC
CASKDREPQGYTF
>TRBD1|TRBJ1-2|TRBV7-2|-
TGTGCCAGCAGCCCCAGTGACAGGGGGCGGGACTATGGCTACACCTTC
CASSPSDRGRDYGYTF
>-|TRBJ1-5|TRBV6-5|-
TGTGCCAGTAGGGGTCCCGATCAGCCCCAGCATTTT
CASRGPDQPQHF
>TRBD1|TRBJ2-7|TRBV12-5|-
TGTGCTAGTGGCCGTGGACAGGGGAGTCACGAGCAGTACTTC
CASGRGQGSHEQYF
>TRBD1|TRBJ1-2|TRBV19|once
TGTGCCAGTAGGCGACAGGGGATGGGTGGCTACACCTTC
CASRRQGMGGYTF
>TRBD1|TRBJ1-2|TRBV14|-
TGTGCCAGCAGCCAACCCGGACAGGGGGCTGGAGGCTACACCTTC
CASSQPGQGAGGYTF
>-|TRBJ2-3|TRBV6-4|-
TGTGCCAGCAGTGACTCGGAGGGTGAGGGCACAGATACGCAGTATTTT
CASSDSEGEGTDTQYF